This T cell receptor (beta chain) was observed in a study of PD-L1 blockade in urothelial cancer. Study summary: Earlier, patients had received 0 to 3 chemotherapy regimens. Median T cell yield from blood was about 130,000.

CDR1 and CDR2 (germline): SGHRS, YFSETQ. This CDR3 is built from 15 residues. V gave up 4 bases and J gave up 2 bases; unmatched junction bases: 2. Measured with immunoSEQ multiplex PCR; TCRdb has only the in-frame clones, and not every one. The table shows 80,000 to 130,000 clones, with about nine tenths occurring only once. The TCR sequence derives from an elderly woman with urothelial cancer. Specimen: PBMCs, collected around atezolizumab (anti-PD-L1) treatment. The chain is built from TRBV5-1 and TRBJ2-1; 11 bases fit TRBD1. CDR3 residues: CASSPGQGAYNEQFF. The CDR3, as DNA: TGCGCCAGCAGCCCGGGACAGGGGGCCTACAATGAGCAGTTCTTC. The full variable domain, rest sourced from reference TRBV5-1 and TRBJ2-1, is KAGVTQTPRYLIKTRGQQVTLSCSPISGHRSVSWYQQTPGQGLQFLFEYFSETQRNKGNFPGRFSGRQFSNSRSEMNVSTLELGDSALYLCASSPGQGAYNEQFFGPGTRLTVL.